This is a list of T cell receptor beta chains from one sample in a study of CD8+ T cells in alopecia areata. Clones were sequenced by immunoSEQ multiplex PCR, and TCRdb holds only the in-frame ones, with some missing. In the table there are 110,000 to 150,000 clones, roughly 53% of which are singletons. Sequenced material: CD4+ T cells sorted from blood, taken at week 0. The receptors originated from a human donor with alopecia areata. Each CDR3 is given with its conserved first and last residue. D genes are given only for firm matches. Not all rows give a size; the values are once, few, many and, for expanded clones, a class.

DNA: TGTGCCAGCTCACGGGCCGGGCCCCTCGAAGCTTTCTTT
CDR3: CASSRAGPLEAFF
V: TRBV18
D: .
J: TRBJ1-1
size: .

DNA: TGCGCCAGCAGCTTGAGTAGCACAGATACGCAGTATTTT
CDR3: CASSLSSTDTQYF
V: TRBV5-1
D: .
J: TRBJ2-3
size: few

DNA: TGTGCCAGCAGTTTATCCCAGGTCGGATCTGGAAACACCATATATTTT
CDR3: CASSLSQVGSGNTIYF
V: TRBV28
D: .
J: TRBJ1-3
size: few

DNA: TGTGCCAGCTCGGGCCAAGAGACCCAGTACTTC
CDR3: CASSGQETQYF
V: TRBV2
D: .
J: TRBJ2-5
size: .

DNA: TGCGCCAGCAGCCAAGAATCCCCCAAGAATTCACCCCTCCACTTT
CDR3: CASSQESPKNSPLHF
V: TRBV4-3
D: .
J: TRBJ1-6
size: .

DNA: TGCGCCAGCAGCCAAGAAATGAACACTGAAGCTTTCTTT
CDR3: CASSQEMNTEAFF
V: TRBV4-1
D: .
J: TRBJ1-1
size: .

DNA: TGTGCCAGCAGCCAGGGCAACCAAGAGACCCAGTACTTC
CDR3: CASSQGNQETQYF
V: TRBV4-2
D: .
J: TRBJ2-5
size: .

DNA: TGTGCCAGTACCGTAGACGGACTAGCTAACTATGGCTACACCTTC
CDR3: CASTVDGLANYGYTF
V: TRBV19
D: .
J: TRBJ1-2
size: .

DNA: TGTGCCAGCAGCCCCGGACCGGGTGATACGCAGTATTTT
CDR3: CASSPGPGDTQYF
V: TRBV9
D: .
J: TRBJ2-3
size: few

DNA: TGTGCCAGCCGGACGTCTTACCAAGAGACCCAGTACTTC
CDR3: CASRTSYQETQYF
V: TRBV6-6
D: .
J: TRBJ2-5
size: .

DNA: TGTGCCAGCAGCCAAGAAGGGGGGAACTATGGCTACACCTTC
CDR3: CASSQEGGNYGYTF
V: TRBV4-2
D: .
J: TRBJ1-2
size: .

DNA: TGTGCCAGCAGCCCAGACAGATTACGGGCTTTCTTT
CDR3: CASSPDRLRAFF
V: TRBV7-2
D: .
J: TRBJ1-1
size: medium-sized

DNA: TGTGCCTGGAGTGTTACGACTGGGAATGGCTACACCTTC
CDR3: CAWSVTTGNGYTF
V: TRBV30
D: .
J: TRBJ1-2
size: .

DNA: TGCAGTGCTATCGACAGGGCCCAGCAGTTCTTC
CDR3: CSAIDRAQQFF
V: TRBV20-1
D: TRBD1
J: TRBJ2-1
size: few

DNA: TGTGCCAGCAGTACAGGGAAAGCTTTCTTT
CDR3: CASSTGKAFF
V: TRBV2
D: .
J: TRBJ1-1
size: few

DNA: TGCGCCAGCAGCCTATCAGCAGGGGGGAGCTCCTATAATTCACCCCTCCACTTT
CDR3: CASSLSAGGSSYNSPLHF
V: TRBV5-6
D: TRBD1
J: TRBJ1-6
size: .

DNA: TGTGCCAGCAGTCAAGGAGGGGTAGGGGCCAACGTCCTGACTTTC
CDR3: CASSQGGVGANVLTF
V: TRBV28
D: .
J: TRBJ2-6
size: .

DNA: TGTGCCAGCAGCCAAGATCGGGGCGTTCAGCAGTACTTC
CDR3: CASSQDRGVQQYF
V: TRBV4-2
D: .
J: TRBJ2-7
size: .

DNA: TGTGCCAGCAGTTACTCAGTCAGGGGGACCCAGTACTTC
CDR3: CASSYSVRGTQYF
V: TRBV6-5
D: .
J: TRBJ2-5
size: .

DNA: TGTGCCAGCAGCCCGGGGGCGGGGACAGGGACCCAGTACTTC
CDR3: CASSPGAGTGTQYF
V: TRBV7-2
D: TRBD1
J: TRBJ2-5
size: .

DNA: TGCAGCGTACCGGGACTAGCGGGCGAGCAGTACTTC
CDR3: CSVPGLAGEQYF
V: TRBV29-1
D: TRBD2
J: TRBJ2-7
size: .

DNA: TGCAGCGTTGAAGTAGCCACACAGAACACTGAAGCTTTCTTT
CDR3: CSVEVATQNTEAFF
V: TRBV29-1
D: .
J: TRBJ1-1
size: .

DNA: TGTGCCAGCAGCCCAGGGGGCTTTCCAGATACGCAGTATTTT
CDR3: CASSPGGFPDTQYF
V: TRBV7-2
D: TRBD1
J: TRBJ2-3
size: .

DNA: TGTGCCAGCACCGCCAGGTCTGGGGCCAACGTCCTGACTTTC
CDR3: CASTARSGANVLTF
V: TRBV2
D: .
J: TRBJ2-6
size: few

DNA: TGCGCCAGCAGCCAAGCTATGGGGTGGGAGACCCAGTACTTC
CDR3: CASSQAMGWETQYF
V: TRBV4-3
D: .
J: TRBJ2-5
size: .

DNA: TGCAGCGGGGGCGGGACGCCTCAAGAGACCCAGTACTTC
CDR3: CSGGGTPQETQYF
V: TRBV29-1
D: .
J: TRBJ2-5
size: .

DNA: TGCGCCAGCAGCCAAGATCGTTGGGAGTCCCAGCATTTT
CDR3: CASSQDRWESQHF
V: TRBV4-1
D: .
J: TRBJ1-5
size: .

DNA: TGTGCCAGCAGCTCCACCGCGAAGACCCAGTACTTC
CDR3: CASSSTAKTQYF
V: TRBV7-2
D: .
J: TRBJ2-5
size: .

DNA: TGCAGCGGCAGACTAGCGGGGGGCGCCGGGGAGACCCAGTACTTC
CDR3: CSGRLAGGAGETQYF
V: TRBV29-1
D: TRBD2
J: TRBJ2-5
size: .

DNA: TGTGCCATCAGTGAGTCGAAGATTGGTGGCGGGGGGACCATTCACGAGCAGTACTTC
CDR3: CAISESKIGGGGTIHEQYF
V: TRBV10-3
D: TRBD2
J: TRBJ2-7
size: .

DNA: TGTGCCAGCAACAGGGGGCTACAAGAGACCCAGTACTTC
CDR3: CASNRGLQETQYF
V: TRBV7-2
D: TRBD1
J: TRBJ2-5
size: .

DNA: TGCAGCGCCGGGACAGAGGGCGAGCAGTACTTC
CDR3: CSAGTEGEQYF
V: TRBV29-1
D: TRBD1
J: TRBJ2-7
size: .

DNA: TGTGCCTGGACCCGCGGAACGGGCAATCAGCCCCAGCATTTT
CDR3: CAWTRGTGNQPQHF
V: TRBV30
D: .
J: TRBJ1-5
size: .

DNA: TGTGCCAGCACCTTACAGGGCCCTTTGGGTTCACCCCTCCACTTT
CDR3: CASTLQGPLGSPLHF
V: TRBV6-5
D: .
J: TRBJ1-6
size: .

DNA: TGTGCCACCAGTAGCAGGGGCTATGGCTACACCTTC
CDR3: CATSSRGYGYTF
V: TRBV15
D: .
J: TRBJ1-2
size: .

DNA: TGCGCCAGCAGCCAAGACCCGGGACAGGGGGTTTCTAGCACAGATACGCAGTATTTT
CDR3: CASSQDPGQGVSSTDTQYF
V: TRBV4-1
D: TRBD1
J: TRBJ2-3
size: few

DNA: TGCAGCGTTGAGGGTCAAGCTAAACAAGCTTTCTTT
CDR3: CSVEGQAKQAFF
V: TRBV29-1
D: .
J: TRBJ1-1
size: .

DNA: TGTGCCATCAGTGAGATGAGTACAGGGGCGAACACTGAAGCTTTCTTT
CDR3: CAISEMSTGANTEAFF
V: TRBV10-3
D: TRBD1
J: TRBJ1-1
size: .

DNA: TGTGCCAGCAGCCGCGGAGATACGCAGTATTTT
CDR3: CASSRGDTQYF
V: TRBV2
D: .
J: TRBJ2-3
size: few